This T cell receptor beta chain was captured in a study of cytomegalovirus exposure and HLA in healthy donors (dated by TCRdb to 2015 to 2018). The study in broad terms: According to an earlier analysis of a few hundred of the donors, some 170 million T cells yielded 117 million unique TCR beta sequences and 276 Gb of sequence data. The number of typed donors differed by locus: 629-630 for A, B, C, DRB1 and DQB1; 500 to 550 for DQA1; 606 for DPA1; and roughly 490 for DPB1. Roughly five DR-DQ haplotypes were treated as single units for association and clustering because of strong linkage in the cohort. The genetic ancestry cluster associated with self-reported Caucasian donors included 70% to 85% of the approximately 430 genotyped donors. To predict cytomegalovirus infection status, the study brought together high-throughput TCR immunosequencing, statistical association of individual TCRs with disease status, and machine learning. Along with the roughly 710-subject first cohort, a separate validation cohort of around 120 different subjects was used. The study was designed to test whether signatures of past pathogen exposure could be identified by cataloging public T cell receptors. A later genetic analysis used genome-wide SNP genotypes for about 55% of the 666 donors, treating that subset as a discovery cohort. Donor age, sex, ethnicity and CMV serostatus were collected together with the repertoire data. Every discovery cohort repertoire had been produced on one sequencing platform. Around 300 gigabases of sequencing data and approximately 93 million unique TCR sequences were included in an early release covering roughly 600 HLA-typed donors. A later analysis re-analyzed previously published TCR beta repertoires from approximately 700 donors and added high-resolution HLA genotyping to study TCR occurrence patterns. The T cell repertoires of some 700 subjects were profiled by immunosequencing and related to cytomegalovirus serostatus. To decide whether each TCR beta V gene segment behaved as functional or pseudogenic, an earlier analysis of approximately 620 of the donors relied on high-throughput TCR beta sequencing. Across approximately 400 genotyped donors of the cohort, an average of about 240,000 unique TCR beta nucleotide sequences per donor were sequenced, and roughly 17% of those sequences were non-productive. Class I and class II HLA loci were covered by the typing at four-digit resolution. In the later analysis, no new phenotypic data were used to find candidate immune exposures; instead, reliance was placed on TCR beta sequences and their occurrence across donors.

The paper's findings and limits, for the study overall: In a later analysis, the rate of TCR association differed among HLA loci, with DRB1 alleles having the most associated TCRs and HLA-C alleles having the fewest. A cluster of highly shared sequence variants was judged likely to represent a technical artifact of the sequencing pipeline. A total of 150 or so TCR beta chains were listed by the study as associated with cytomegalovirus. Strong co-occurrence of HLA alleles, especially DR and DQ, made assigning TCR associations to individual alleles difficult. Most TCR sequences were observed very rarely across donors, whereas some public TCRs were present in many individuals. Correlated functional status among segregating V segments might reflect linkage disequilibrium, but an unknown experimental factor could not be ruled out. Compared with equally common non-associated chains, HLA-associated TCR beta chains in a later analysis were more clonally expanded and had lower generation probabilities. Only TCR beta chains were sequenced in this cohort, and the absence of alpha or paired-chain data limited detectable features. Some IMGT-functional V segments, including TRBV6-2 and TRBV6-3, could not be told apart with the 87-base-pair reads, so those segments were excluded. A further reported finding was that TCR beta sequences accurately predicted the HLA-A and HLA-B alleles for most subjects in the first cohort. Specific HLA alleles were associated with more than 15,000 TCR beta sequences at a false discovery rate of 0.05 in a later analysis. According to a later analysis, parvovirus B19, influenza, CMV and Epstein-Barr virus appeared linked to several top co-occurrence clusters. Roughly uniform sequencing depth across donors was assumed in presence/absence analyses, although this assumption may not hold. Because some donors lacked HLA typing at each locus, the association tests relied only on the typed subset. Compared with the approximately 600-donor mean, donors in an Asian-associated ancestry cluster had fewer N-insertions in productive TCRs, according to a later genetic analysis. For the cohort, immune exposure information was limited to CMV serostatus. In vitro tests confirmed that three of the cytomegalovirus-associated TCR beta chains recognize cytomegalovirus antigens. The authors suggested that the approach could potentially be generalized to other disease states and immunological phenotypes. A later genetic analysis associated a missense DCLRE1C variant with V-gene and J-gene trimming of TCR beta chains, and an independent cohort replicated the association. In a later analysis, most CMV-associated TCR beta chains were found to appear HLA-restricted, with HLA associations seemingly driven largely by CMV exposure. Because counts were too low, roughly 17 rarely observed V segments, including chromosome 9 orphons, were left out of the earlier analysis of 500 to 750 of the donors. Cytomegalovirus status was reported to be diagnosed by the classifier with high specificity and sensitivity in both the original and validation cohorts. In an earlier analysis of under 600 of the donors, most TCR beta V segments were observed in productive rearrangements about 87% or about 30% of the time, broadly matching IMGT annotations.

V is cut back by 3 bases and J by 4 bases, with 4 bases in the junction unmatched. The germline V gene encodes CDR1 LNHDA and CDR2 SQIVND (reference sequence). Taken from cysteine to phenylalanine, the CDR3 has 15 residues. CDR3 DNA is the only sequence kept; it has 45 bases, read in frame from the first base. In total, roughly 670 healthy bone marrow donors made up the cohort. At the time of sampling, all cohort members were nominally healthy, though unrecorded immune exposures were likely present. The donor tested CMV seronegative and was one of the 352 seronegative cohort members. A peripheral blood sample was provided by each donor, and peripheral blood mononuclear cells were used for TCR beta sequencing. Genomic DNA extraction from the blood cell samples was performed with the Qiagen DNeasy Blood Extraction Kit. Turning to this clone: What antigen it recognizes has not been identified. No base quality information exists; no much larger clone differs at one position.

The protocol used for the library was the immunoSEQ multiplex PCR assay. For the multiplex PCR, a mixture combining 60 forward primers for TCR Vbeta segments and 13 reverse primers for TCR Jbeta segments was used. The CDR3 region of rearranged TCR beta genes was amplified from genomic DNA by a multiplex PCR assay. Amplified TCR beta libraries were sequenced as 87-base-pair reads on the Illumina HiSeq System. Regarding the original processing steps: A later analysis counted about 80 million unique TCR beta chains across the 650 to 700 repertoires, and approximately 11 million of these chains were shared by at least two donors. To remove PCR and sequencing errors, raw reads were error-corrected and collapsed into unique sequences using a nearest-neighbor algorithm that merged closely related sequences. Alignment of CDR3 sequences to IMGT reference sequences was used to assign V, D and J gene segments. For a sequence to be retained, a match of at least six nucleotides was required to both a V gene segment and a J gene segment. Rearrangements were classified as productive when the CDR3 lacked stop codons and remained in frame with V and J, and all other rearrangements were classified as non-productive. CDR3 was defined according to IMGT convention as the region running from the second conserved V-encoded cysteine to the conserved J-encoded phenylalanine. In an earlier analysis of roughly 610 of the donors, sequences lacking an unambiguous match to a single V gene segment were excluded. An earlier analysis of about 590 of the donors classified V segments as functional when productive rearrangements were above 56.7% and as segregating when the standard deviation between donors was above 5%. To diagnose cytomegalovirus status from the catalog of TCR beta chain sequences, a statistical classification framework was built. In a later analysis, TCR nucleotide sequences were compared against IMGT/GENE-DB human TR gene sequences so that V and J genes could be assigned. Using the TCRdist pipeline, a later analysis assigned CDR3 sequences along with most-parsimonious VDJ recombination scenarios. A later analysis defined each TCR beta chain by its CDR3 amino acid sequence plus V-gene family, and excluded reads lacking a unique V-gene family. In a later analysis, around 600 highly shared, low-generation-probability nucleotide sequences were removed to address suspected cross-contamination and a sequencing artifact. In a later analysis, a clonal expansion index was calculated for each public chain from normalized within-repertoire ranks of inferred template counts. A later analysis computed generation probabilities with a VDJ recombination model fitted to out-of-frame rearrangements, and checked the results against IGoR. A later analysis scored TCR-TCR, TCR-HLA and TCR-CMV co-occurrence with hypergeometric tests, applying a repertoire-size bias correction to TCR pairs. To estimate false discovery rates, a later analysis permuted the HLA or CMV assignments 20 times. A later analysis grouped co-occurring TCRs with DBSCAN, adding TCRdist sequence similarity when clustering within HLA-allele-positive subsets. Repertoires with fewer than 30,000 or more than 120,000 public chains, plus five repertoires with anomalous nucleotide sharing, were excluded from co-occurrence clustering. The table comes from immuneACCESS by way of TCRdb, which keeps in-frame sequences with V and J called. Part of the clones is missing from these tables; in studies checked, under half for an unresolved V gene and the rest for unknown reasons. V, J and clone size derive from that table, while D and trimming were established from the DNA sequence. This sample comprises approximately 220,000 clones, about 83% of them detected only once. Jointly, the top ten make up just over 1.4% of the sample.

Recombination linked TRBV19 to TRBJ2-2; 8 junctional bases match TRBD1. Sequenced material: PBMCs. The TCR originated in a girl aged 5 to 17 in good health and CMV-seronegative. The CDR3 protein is CASSMTGVGTGELFF. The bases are TGTGCCAGTAGTATGACAGGGGTTGGCACCGGGGAGCTGTTTTTT.